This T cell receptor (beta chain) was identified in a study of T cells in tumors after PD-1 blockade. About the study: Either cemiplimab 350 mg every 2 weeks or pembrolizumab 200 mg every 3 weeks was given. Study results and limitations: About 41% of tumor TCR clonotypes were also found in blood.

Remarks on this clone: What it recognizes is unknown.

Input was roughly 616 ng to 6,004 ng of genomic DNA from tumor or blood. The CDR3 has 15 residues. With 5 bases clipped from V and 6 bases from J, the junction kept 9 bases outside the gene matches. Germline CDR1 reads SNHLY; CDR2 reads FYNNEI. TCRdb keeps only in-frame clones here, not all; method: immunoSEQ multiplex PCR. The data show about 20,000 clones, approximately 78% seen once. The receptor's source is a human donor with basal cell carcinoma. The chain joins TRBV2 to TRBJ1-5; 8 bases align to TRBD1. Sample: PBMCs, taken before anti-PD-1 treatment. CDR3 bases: TGTGCCAGCAGTCCTACAGGGGGTTGGGGTCAGCCCCAGCATTTT. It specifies CASSPTGGWGQPQHF. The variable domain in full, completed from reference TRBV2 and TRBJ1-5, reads EPEVTQTPSHQVTQMGQEVILRCVPISNHLYFYWYRQILGQKVEFLVSFYNNEISEKSEIFDDQFSVERPDGSNFTLKIRSTKLEDSAMYFCASSPTGGWGQPQHFGDGTRLSIL.